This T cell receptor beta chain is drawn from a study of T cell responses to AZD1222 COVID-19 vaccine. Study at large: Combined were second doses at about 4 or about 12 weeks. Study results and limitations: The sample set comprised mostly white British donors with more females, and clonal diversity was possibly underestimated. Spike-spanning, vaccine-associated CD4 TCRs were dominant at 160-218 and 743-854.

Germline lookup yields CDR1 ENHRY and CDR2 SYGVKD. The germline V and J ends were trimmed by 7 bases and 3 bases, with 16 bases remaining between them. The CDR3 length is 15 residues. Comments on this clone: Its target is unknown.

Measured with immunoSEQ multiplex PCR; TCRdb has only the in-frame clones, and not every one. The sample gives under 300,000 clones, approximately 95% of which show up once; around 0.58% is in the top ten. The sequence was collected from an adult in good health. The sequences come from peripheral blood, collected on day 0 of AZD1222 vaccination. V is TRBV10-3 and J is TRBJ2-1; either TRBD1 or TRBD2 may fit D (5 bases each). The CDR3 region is CAITPGPTNYNEQFF. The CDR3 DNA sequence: TGTGCCATCACCCCGGGACCAACCAACTACAATGAGCAGTTCTTC.